A single sample is the source of the 21 T cell receptor beta chains below, sequenced in a study of blood T cells in healthy people across ages. A J-beta primer mix and a sample-barcoded 5' primer were used in a second PCR of about 6 to 12 cycles. TCRdb re-called the 5' RACE reads through MiXCR, storing one row per CDR3 protein. The table records under 2 million distinct CDR3 sequences, 30% to 40% of them present only once. The sequenced sample was blood. All receptors come from a woman aged 25 to 39 in good health.

This rearrangement joins TRBV6-6 to TRBJ2-5; maybe TRBD2 (5 bases). The assigned J gene may be wrong: the sequence end matches TRBJ2-7 better. The CDR3 consists of 15 residues. CDR1 and CDR2 from the germline V gene are MNHNY and SVGAGI (reference sequence). The CDR3 region has the DNA TGTGCCAGCAGTTACTCATTAGGACGGGGTTACGAGCAGTACTTC. Translating it yields CASSYSLGRGYEQYF.

The V and J genes are TRBV12-3 or TRBV12-4 and TRBJ2-5; TRBD2 matches 12 bases. The V gene end was trimmed by 3 bases and the J gene end by 4 bases; junction bases not matched to a gene: 3. The CDR3 spans 15 residues. The DNA for the CDR3 is TGTGCCAGCAGTTTCACTAGCGGGGGGACAGAGACCCAGTACTTC. Encoded protein: CASSFTSGGTETQYF.

With respect to this clonotype: A read error may explain this, as a much larger clone is one base away. This sequence joins TRBV6-6 and TRBJ1-1; D is unclear. The CDR3 sequence is 13 residues long. CDR1 and CDR2 from the germline V gene are MNHNY and SVGAGI (reference sequence). CDR3 bases: TGTGCCCGCAGCCGTTCAGGGAACACTGAAGCTTTCTTT. Residues: CARSRSGNTEAFF.

J is TRBJ2-7 and V is TRBV14; 7 bases are a match to TRBD1. The CDR3 totals 15 residues. Germline CDR1 is SGHDN and CDR2 is FVKESK. Trimming took 0 bases from V and 2 from J; bases not matched to a gene: 4. The CDR3 sequence is CASSQEFGTAYEQYF. CDR3 bases: TGTGCCAGCAGCCAAGAATTCGGGACAGCCTACGAGCAGTACTTC.

V is TRBV5-8 and J is TRBJ2-1; either TRBD1 or TRBD2 may supply D (5 bases each). Trimming removed 2 bases at V and 8 bases at J, with 17 bases between. CDR1 SGHTS and CDR2 YDEGEE come from the germline V gene. The CDR3 has 15 residues. CDR3 sequence (DNA): TGTGCCAGCAGCTTCGGGGCAAACCTACACGATGAGCAGTTCTTC. It specifies CASSFGANLHDEQFF.

This clonotype was detected only a few times. This rearrangement joins TRBV6-2 or TRBV6-3 to TRBJ2-1, with 7 bases lining up with TRBD2. This CDR3 is 14 amino acids long. J was trimmed by 0 bases and V by 6 bases; bases with no gene match: 2. Per germline, CDR1 MNHEY and CDR2 SVGEGT. CDR3 protein: CASRRENSYNEQFF. CDR3 bases: TGTGCCAGCAGGCGGGAGAACTCCTACAATGAGCAGTTCTTC.

Many counts were recorded for this clonotype. This chain uses TRBV20-1 with TRBJ1-1, with unresolved D. The V end was cut by 4 bases, the J end by 2 bases, with 8 bases between. CDR1 DFQATT and CDR2 SNEGSKA come from the germline V gene (reference sequence). The CDR3 has 12 residues. CDR3 region: CSATAGNTEAFF. The CDR3 nucleotides are TGCAGTGCTACAGCGGGAAACACTGAAGCTTTCTTT.

This clonotype has a handful of counts. The chain combines TRBV27 with TRBJ2-1; D is undetermined. Trimming cost V 6 bases and J 4 bases, with 19 bases left between them. CDR3 size: 16 residues. Germline values: CDR1 MNHEY, CDR2 SMNVEV (reference sequence). The CDR3 DNA follows: TGTGCCAGCAGCCCCGCAGGTAACCTCAAGTACAATGAGCAGTTCTTC. This encodes CASSPAGNLKYNEQFF.

The chain carries TRBV20-1 and TRBJ2-1; TRBD2 aligns across 7 bases. CDR1 is DFQATT and CDR2 is SNEGSKA in the germline V gene (reference sequence). With V trimmed by 0 bases and J by 4 bases, 0 bases remained unmatched. The CDR3 spans 13 residues. DNA of the CDR3: TGCAGTGCTAGAGAACTAGCGTACAATGAGCAGTTCTTC. It is translated as CSARELAYNEQFF.

This clonotype was seen repeatedly, ten times or more. V and J are TRBV4-2 and TRBJ2-3; maybe TRBD2 (6 bases). Germline V gene sequence: CDR1 LGHNA, CDR2 YNFKEQ. Between the trimmed V and J ends, which lost 3 bases and 4 bases, there was a span of 17 bases. This CDR3 spans 16 amino acids. The CDR3 DNA reads TGTGCCAGCAGCCAGGTACCGGGAGCGTCAGCAGATACGCAGTATTTT. Translating it yields CASSQVPGASADTQYF.

The V call is TRBV5-1, the J call TRBJ1-2; possibly TRBD1 for D (5 bases). Germline V gives CDR1 SGHRS, CDR2 YFSETQ. Trimming stripped 4 bases from V and 10 bases from J, with 14 bases between. This CDR3 contains 12 residues. The CDR3, as DNA: TGCGCCAGCAGCCCCGGAGGGGCACCCTACACCTTC. This gives the protein CASSPGGAPYTF.

This clonotype has more than one count but fewer than ten. V and J are TRBV15 and TRBJ1-2; TRBD1 agrees at 7 bases. Losses at the gene ends were 0 bases for V and 2 bases for J; bases not matched to a gene: 6. This CDR3 contains 16 residues. Germline CDR1 is LNHNV and CDR2 is YYDKDF (reference sequence). The CDR3 protein is CATSREVPGGNYGYTF. The CDR3, as DNA: TGTGCCACCAGCAGAGAGGTGCCAGGGGGGAACTATGGCTACACCTTC.

This chain connects TRBV30 to TRBJ1-1; D is ambiguous. Trimming pared 8 bases from V and 5 bases from J, leaving 15 bases between. The CDR3 runs to 12 residues. Germline CDR1 is GTSNPN and CDR2 is SVGIG (reference sequence). The CDR3 spells CASRPGMTEAFF. CDR3 in DNA: TGTGCCAGTCGCCCGGGGATGACTGAAGCTTTCTTT.

The genes are TRBV3-1 and TRBJ1-1, with D uncertain. This CDR3 has 13 amino acids. Deletions cut 3 bases from V and 7 bases from J, with 12 bases between. Germline-derived CDR1 and CDR2 are LGHDT and YNNKEL (reference sequence). The CDR3 coding sequence is TGTGCCAGCAGCCAGGGCAGGCCGGGTGAAGCTTTCTTT. It encodes CASSQGRPGEAFF.

The chain carries TRBV25-1 and TRBJ2-7, with 7 bases aligning to TRBD1. From germline, CDR1 is MGHDK and CDR2 SYGVNS. CDR3 length equals 13 residues. V trimming: 5 bases; J trimming: 6 bases; junction bases outside the gene matches: 7. CDR3 in DNA: TGTGCCAGCAGTAGGGTAGGGGGCCTCGAGCAGTACTTC. Translating it yields CASSRVGGLEQYF.

This clonotype was observed a few times. The chain recombines TRBV28 with TRBJ2-7, with D possibly being TRBD1 or TRBD2 (5 bases each). V was shortened by 6 bases and J by 1 base, with 16 bases between the two germline ends. The CDR3 contains 15 residues. Germline CDR1 reads MDHEN; CDR2 reads SYDVKM. The CDR3 nucleotides read TGTGCCAGCAGGCTTACCGAGGGGCCATCCTACGAGCAGTACTTC. Protein sequence: CASRLTEGPSYEQYF.

This clonotype was seen repeatedly, ten times or more. The CDR3 DNA reads as TGTGCCAGCAGCCTTATGAGAGGGAGGGCAGGGGAACAAGAGACCCAGTACTTC. As protein: CASSLMRGRAGEQETQYF. The V call is TRBV3-1, the J call TRBJ2-5; D perhaps matches TRBD2 (7 bases). The CDR3 is 18 amino acids. Between the trimmed V and J ends, which lost 4 bases and 2 bases, there was a span of 23 bases. Germline assignment: CDR1 LGHDT and CDR2 YNNKEL (reference sequence).

The chain recombines TRBV6-1 with TRBJ2-1; 7 bases fit TRBD2. V shed 1 base and J 13 bases; nucleotides not matched to a gene: 7. The CDR3 covers 13 residues. Germline CDR1 reads MNHNS; CDR2 reads SASEGT. The CDR3 DNA reads as TGTGCCAGCAGTGAAGAGTGGACTAGATCACAGTTCTTC. This encodes CASSEEWTRSQFF.

The chain recombines TRBV28 with TRBJ1-6; D gene uncertain. The length of the CDR3 is 14 residues. The germline V and J ends were trimmed by 7 bases and 0 bases, with 7 bases remaining between them. Looked up from germline, CDR1 is MDHEN and CDR2 is SYDVKM. The DNA for the CDR3 is TGTGCCAGCACCCGGGGCTCCTATAATTCACCCCTCCACTTT. Translating gives CASTRGSYNSPLHF.

This chain links TRBV20-1 with TRBJ2-1, with a weak D call TRBD2 (5 bases). V was shortened by 6 bases and J by 0 bases, with 24 bases between the two germline ends. The CDR3 has 18 residues. Germline V CDR1 and CDR2: DFQATT, SNEGSKA (reference sequence). CDR3 nucleotide sequence: TGCAGTGCCGACGTCCTTTCAGCGGTTGAGAGCTCCTACAATGAGCAGTTCTTC. Translated: CSADVLSAVESSYNEQFF.

This clonotype was recorded a few times. This sequence joins TRBV20-1 and TRBJ2-1, with D possibly being TRBD1 (6 bases). V was trimmed by 3 bases and J by 5 bases, leaving 11 bases between them. Germline V gives CDR1 DFQATT, CDR2 SNEGSKA (reference sequence). The CDR3 totals 13 residues. The DNA for the CDR3 is TGCAGTGCTAGGTACAGGGCCCACAATGAGCAGTTCTTC. This encodes CSARYRAHNEQFF.